One T cell receptor (beta chain) is described in this entry. As yet, its antigen is unknown. V gave up 0 bases and J gave up 4 bases, with 16 bases separating them. The CDR3 covers 16 residues. Germline V gives CDR1 SGHRS, CDR2 YFSETQ. The sample is drawn from a study of persistence of HIV-infected CD4 T cells. For the study at large: Two participants gave one leukapheresis sample; others gave up to about 180 mL blood repeatedly.

The immunoSEQ assay was version 4, run in survey mode. The protocol was immunoSEQ multiplex PCR, while the TCRdb copy is restricted to in-frame clones and leaves out a portion. Here the sample spans over 35,000 clones, 89% being singletons. Nonspecific anti-CD3/anti-CD28 bead stimulation represents the broad CD4+ T cell repertoire. CD4+ T cells upregulating both CD40 ligand and CD69 were sorted as responding cells. This TCR derives from an adult man with HIV who was CMV-seropositive. This chain connects TRBV5-1 to TRBJ1-1; D is perhaps TRBD1 (6 bases). The material sequenced was CD4+ T cells sorted from PBMCs after roughly 17-hour stimulation, taken from a patient who received antiretroviral therapy. CDR3 bases: TGCGCCAGCAGCTTGGCCGAGGGGGGCGGTAGCACTGAAGCTTTCTTT. Protein product: CASSLAEGGGSTEAFF.